The clone carrying this T cell receptor beta chain was observed a few times. Its antigen is not identified. Amplification used 60 Vbeta primers and 13 Jbeta primers. The method was immunoSEQ multiplex PCR; TCRdb's version includes in-frame clones alone and lacks a portion of them. This table has 140,000 to 150,000 clones, around 66% appearing once. This specimen comes from a study of cytomegalovirus exposure and HLA in healthy donors. Study results and caveats: Looking again later, the authors saw that most CMV-associated TCR beta chains seemed HLA-restricted. Differences between HLA loci emerged in a later analysis of TCR association rates, with DRB1 most and HLA-C fewest. The study flagged about 150 TCR beta chains as cytomegalovirus-associated.

The receptor comes from an older woman in good health and CMV-seronegative. Sequencing used PBMCs.

CDR3 DNA sequence: TGTGCCAGCAGTTGGACTAGCGGGGGACAAGAGACCCAGTACTTC. It translates to CASSWTSGGQETQYF. The chain uses TRBV2 and TRBJ2-5, with TRBD2 matching 13 bases. Germline loops: CDR1 SNHLY, CDR2 FYNNEI. The CDR3 extends over 15 amino acids. V lost 5 bases, J lost 2 bases, and 2 bases stayed unmatched.